Following are 21 T cell receptor beta chains from one sample sequenced in a study of T cells in Graves' hyperthyroidism and ophthalmopathy. RNA transcripts were the template for amplifying TCR beta CDR3 regions. First-round RT-PCR with HTBI primers amplified the TCR CDR3 region. TCRdb reprocessed the multiplex PCR reads with MiXCR, giving one entry per CDR3 protein. The sample has a few hundred thousand distinct CDR3 sequences; approximately 15% are singletons. Input material: blood. The receptors derive from a woman aged 40-49 years with Graves' ophthalmopathy.

There are a few counts of this clonotype. The DNA for the CDR3 is TGCAGTGCTAGAGAAAAACTCAGAACGCAAGAGACCCAGTACTTC. Protein product: CSAREKLRTQETQYF. V gene TRBV20-1 combines with J gene TRBJ2-5, with unresolved D. The V and J ends lost 0 bases and 2 bases respectively, with 13 bases between them. This CDR3 comprises 15 residues. CDR1 and CDR2 from the germline V gene are DFQATT and SNEGSKA (reference sequence).

This clonotype showed up many times. The chain is built from TRBV27 and TRBJ2-3, with a tentative D call TRBD1 (6 bases). There are 15 residues in the CDR3. Trimming cost V 7 bases and J 5 bases, with 19 bases left between them. The germline gives CDR1 MNHEY, CDR2 SMNVEV (reference sequence). CDR3 DNA: TGTGCCAGCAAGGGACAAATGTTAGGAAGAGATACGCAGTATTTT. Protein sequence: CASKGQMLGRDTQYF.

This clonotype was seen many times. The chain uses TRBV20-1 and TRBJ1-5; D unclear. The CDR3 extends over 13 amino acids. The germline V gene has CDR1 DFQATT and CDR2 SNEGSKA (reference sequence). With 3 bases removed from V and 1 base from J, the gap between germline ends came to 7 bases. The CDR3 bases are TGCAGTGCTAGTTCAGCGAGCAATCAGCCCCAGCATTTT. Its translation is CSASSASNQPQHF.

At least ten counts were recorded for this clonotype. The chain couples TRBV24-1 to TRBJ1-2; tentative D call: TRBD1 (5 bases). Germline values: CDR1 KGHDR, CDR2 SFDVKD. CDR3 length equals 18 residues. The germline V and J ends were trimmed by 6 bases and 4 bases, with 26 bases remaining between them. The CDR3 region has the DNA TGTGCCACCAGTTCCCCTGCCCGACTCGACAAGGGGACCTATGGCTACACCTTC. It codes for CATSSPARLDKGTYGYTF.

This clonotype occurred many times. The genes are TRBV19 and TRBJ1-5; D not certain. CDR1 LNHDA and CDR2 SQIVND come from the germline V gene (reference sequence). The CDR3 is 17 residues long. Between the trimmed V and J ends, which lost 0 bases and 2 bases, there was a span of 14 bases. The CDR3 spells CASSIDRGGFGNQPQHF. The CDR3 region has the DNA TGTGCCAGTAGTATAGATCGGGGAGGGTTTGGCAATCAGCCCCAGCATTTT.

V gene TRBV20-1 combines with J gene TRBJ1-2; TRBD1 is a possible D gene (5 bases). This CDR3 region has 13 residues. Trimming removed 6 bases at V and 8 bases at J, with 19 bases between. From germline, CDR1 is DFQATT and CDR2 SNEGSKA (reference sequence). CDR3 amino acids: CSASGMGELGYTF. The CDR3 DNA reads as TGCAGTGCCAGCGGGATGGGGGAGCTAGGCTACACCTTC.

The rearrangement links TRBV19 to TRBJ1-1, with D unclear. The V gene lost 3 bases and the J gene lost 0 bases, with 11 bases spanning the gap. This CDR3 has 15 amino acids. The germline V gene has CDR1 LNHDA and CDR2 SQIVND (reference sequence). Here the CDR3 reads CASSMSTQLNTEAFF. As DNA, the CDR3 is TGTGCCAGTAGTATGTCGACACAGCTGAACACTGAAGCTTTCTTT.

This clonotype has at least ten counts. The chain uses TRBV2 and TRBJ2-7; 11 nucleotides agree with TRBD1. This CDR3 region has 15 residues. V trimming: 6 bases; J trimming: 2 bases; junction bases outside the gene matches: 6. The germline gives CDR1 SNHLY, CDR2 FYNNEI. CDR3 sequence reads: CASSAGTGGTYEQYF. The CDR3 bases are TGTGCCAGCAGCGCCGGGACAGGGGGGACCTACGAGCAGTACTTC.

This clonotype was seen ten or more times. This chain uses TRBV11-2 with TRBJ1-6; D is undetermined. V lost 0 bases to trimming and J lost 9 bases, with 15 bases between them. In germline, CDR1 is SGHAT, CDR2 FQNNGV. The CDR3 spans 16 residues. As DNA, the CDR3 is TGTGCCAGCAGCTTAGAGGTCGGTCTCCACGGTTCACCCCTCCACTTT. Translation gives CASSLEVGLHGSPLHF. The whole variable domain, remainder taken from reference TRBV11-2 and TRBJ1-6, is EAGVAQSPRYKIIEKRQSVAFWCNPISGHATLYWYQQILGQGPKLLIQFQNNGVVDDSQLPKDRFSAERLKGVDSTLKIQPAKLEDSAVYLCASSLEVGLHGSPLHFGNGTRLTVT.

This clonotype was seen at least ten times. The chain uses TRBV2 and TRBJ2-2, with D possibly matching TRBD2 (6 bases). The V and J ends lost 5 bases and 3 bases respectively, with 19 bases between them. CDR3 length: 17 amino acids. Germline assignment: CDR1 SNHLY and CDR2 FYNNEI. DNA of the CDR3: TGTGCCAGCAGTTCCCCGGAGGCTAGCGCTTACACCGGGGAGCTGTTTTTT. This sequence encodes CASSSPEASAYTGELFF.

This clonotype was seen more than once but under ten times. The V gene is TRBV20-1, the J gene TRBJ1-1; D call uncertain. Deletions cut 1 base from V and 2 bases from J, with 5 bases between. This CDR3 is built from 12 residues. Germline CDR1 reads DFQATT; CDR2 reads SNEGSKA (reference sequence). The CDR3 sequence is CSARVFNTEAFF. The CDR3 DNA is TGCAGTGCTAGAGTTTTTAACACTGAAGCTTTCTTT.

This clonotype appeared many times. This CDR3 reads CASSSVDLGPYNEQFF. Here the CDR3 DNA reads TGTGCCAGCAGCTCCGTGGACTTGGGACCCTACAATGAGCAGTTCTTC. This chain joins TRBV5-4 and TRBJ2-1; D is tentatively TRBD1 or TRBD2 (5 bases each). The CDR3 runs to 16 residues. The V end was cut by 3 bases, the J end by 2 bases, with 15 bases between. Germline V CDR1 and CDR2: SGHNT, YYREEE (reference sequence).

This chain joins TRBV20-1 and TRBJ2-2; D not certain. Trimming removed 4 bases at V and 3 bases at J, with 12 bases between. Germline CDR1 is DFQATT and CDR2 is SNEGSKA (reference sequence). The length of the CDR3 is 14 residues. For the CDR3, the DNA is TGCAGTGCTACATCTTGGGTTGACACCGGGGAGCTGTTTTTT. Residues: CSATSWVDTGELFF.

The chain employs TRBV7-9 and TRBJ1-6; a possible D gene is TRBD1 (5 bases). In germline, CDR1 is SEHNR, CDR2 FQNEAQ (reference sequence). V was trimmed by 5 bases and J by 6 bases, leaving 20 bases between them. The CDR3 extends over 17 amino acids. CDR3 bases: TGTGCCAGCAGCCAAGATACCTTACAGGAGGGTAATTCACCCCTCCACTTT. This encodes CASSQDTLQEGNSPLHF.

There are many counts of this clonotype. This sequence joins TRBV6-2 or TRBV6-3 and TRBJ2-1; the match to TRBD2 covers 11 bases. The junction had 7 bases not matched to a gene; V was cut back by 2 bases and J by 4 bases. The CDR3 extends over 17 amino acids. Germline V lookup: CDR1 MNHEY, CDR2 SVGEGT. The CDR3 region has the DNA TGTGCCAGCAGTTACCTTCCAAGACTAGCGGGGTACAATGAGCAGTTCTTC. It codes for CASSYLPRLAGYNEQFF.

This clonotype was counted ten times or more. The genes are TRBV5-1 and TRBJ1-1; D might be TRBD1 (6 bases). Germline CDR1 and CDR2: SGHRS and YFSETQ. The CDR3 length is 14 residues. V was clipped by 4 bases and J by 2 bases, with 12 bases between them. The CDR3 sequence: CASSGGQINTEAFF. In nucleotides, the CDR3 is TGCGCCAGCAGCGGAGGACAGATAAACACTGAAGCTTTCTTT.

This clonotype was counted at least ten times. The V gene is TRBV6-2 or TRBV6-3, the J gene TRBJ2-3, with 9 bases lining up with TRBD2. V shed 5 bases and J 2 bases; nucleotides not matched to a gene: 5. The CDR3 sequence is 15 residues long. Germline V gives CDR1 MNHEY, CDR2 SVGEGT. For the CDR3, the DNA is TGTGCCAGCAGTCGACTAGCGGCAAACACAGATACGCAGTATTTT. It translates to CASSRLAANTDTQYF.

The V gene is TRBV19, the J gene TRBJ2-2; D not certain. The V gene lost 5 bases and the J gene lost 4 bases, with 14 bases spanning the gap. Germline assignment: CDR1 LNHDA and CDR2 SQIVND (reference sequence). The CDR3 length is 15 residues. The CDR3 loop reads CASSPLGTPTGELFF. Written as DNA, the CDR3 is TGTGCCAGTAGTCCCCTCGGAACACCCACCGGGGAGCTGTTTTTT.

CDR3: CASSRGGINEKLFF. CDR3 sequence (DNA): TGCGCCAGCAGCCGAGGGGGAATTAATGAAAAACTGTTTTTT. The chain links TRBV4-1 to TRBJ1-4; weak D call: TRBD1 (6 bases). The ends were cut back, 4 bases at V and 4 bases at J, with 10 bases in the middle. The CDR3 has 14 residues. From germline, CDR1 is MGHRA and CDR2 YSYEKL.

V gene TRBV10-2 combines with J gene TRBJ1-2; D unresolved. Germline V gives CDR1 WSHSY, CDR2 SAAADI. The CDR3 spans 13 residues. V was shortened by 0 bases and J by 8 bases, with 10 bases between the two germline ends. The CDR3 region is CASSESLPGGYTF. The CDR3 coding sequence is TGCGCCAGCAGTGAGTCCCTCCCGGGGGGCTACACCTTC.

This chain connects TRBV29-1 to TRBJ2-5, with D perhaps TRBD2 (6 bases). Germline lookup yields CDR1 SQVTM and CDR2 ANQGSEA. CDR3 length: 14 amino acids. The V end lost 8 bases, the J end lost 5 bases, and 21 bases lay between the germline ends. The CDR3 region is CSTQRWRGVETQYF. The CDR3 DNA is TGCAGCACCCAGAGATGGAGGGGTGTGGAGACCCAGTACTTC. The full variable domain, rest sourced from reference TRBV29-1 and TRBJ2-5, is SAVISQKPSRDICQRGTSLTIQCQVDSQVTMMFWYRQQPGQSLTLIATANQGSEATYESGFVIDKFPISRPNLTFSTLTVSNMSPEDSSIYLCSTQRWRGVETQYFGPGTRLLVL.